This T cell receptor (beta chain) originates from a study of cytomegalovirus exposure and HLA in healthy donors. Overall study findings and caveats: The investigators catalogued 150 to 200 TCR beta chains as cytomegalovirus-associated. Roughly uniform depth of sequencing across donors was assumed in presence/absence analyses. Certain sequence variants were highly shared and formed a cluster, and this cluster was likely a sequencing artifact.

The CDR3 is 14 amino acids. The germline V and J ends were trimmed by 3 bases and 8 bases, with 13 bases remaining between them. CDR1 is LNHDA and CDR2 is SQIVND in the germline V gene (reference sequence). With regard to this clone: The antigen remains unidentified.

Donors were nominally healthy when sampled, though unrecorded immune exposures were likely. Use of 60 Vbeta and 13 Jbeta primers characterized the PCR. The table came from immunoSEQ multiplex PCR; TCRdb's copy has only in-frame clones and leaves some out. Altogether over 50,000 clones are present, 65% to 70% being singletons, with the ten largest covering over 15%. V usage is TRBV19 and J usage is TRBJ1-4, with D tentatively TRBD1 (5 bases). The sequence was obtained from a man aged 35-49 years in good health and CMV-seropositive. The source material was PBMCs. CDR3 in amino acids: CASSMIRGGEKLFF. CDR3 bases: TGTGCCAGTAGTATGATTAGGGGAGGCGAAAAACTGTTTTTT.